A single sample gave rise to the 31 T cell receptor beta chains below, sequenced in a study of a mutant IDH1 vaccine in newly diagnosed glioma. Their cognate antigens are unknown. Stated time point: week 23, last vaccination. The vaccine gave 300 ug of a 20-mer mutant IDH1 peptide subcutaneously per dose. Generated by immunoSEQ multiplex PCR, the TCRdb table keeps only in-frame clones and is missing some. Seen here are roughly 70,000 clones, 84% observed once, and the top ten hold 13%. Sequencing was performed on PBMCs, taken from a glioma patient whose treatment included an IDH1 peptide vaccine. The receptors originated from a man younger than 35 with glioma.

J is TRBJ1-4 and V is TRBV13; no definite D call. Trimming cost V 5 bases and J 5 bases, with 9 bases left between them. Looked up from germline, CDR1 is PRHDT and CDR2 is FYEKMQ (reference sequence). CDR3 length: 13 residues. As DNA, the CDR3 is TGTGCCAGCAGCCGGCTAGGAAATGAAAAACTGTTTTTT. Protein sequence: CASSRLGNEKLFF.

The chain employs TRBV4-1 and TRBJ2-3; TRBD2 might be the D (5 bases). The CDR3 has 16 amino acids. V lost 5 bases to trimming and J lost 1 base, with 16 bases between them. In germline, CDR1 is MGHRA, CDR2 YSYEKL. The CDR3 is CASSAGLISGTDTQYF. The CDR3 DNA reads TGCGCCAGCAGCGCTGGACTCATCTCTGGCACAGATACGCAGTATTTT.

The rearrangement links TRBV19 to TRBJ1-2, with 8 bases matching TRBD1. The germline V gene has CDR1 LNHDA and CDR2 SQIVND (reference sequence). This CDR3 is built from 15 residues. V was clipped by 3 bases and J by 5 bases; unmatched bases: 8. The chain's CDR3 is CASSIGQGKGYGYTF. In DNA form, the CDR3 reads TGTGCCAGTAGTATTGGACAGGGAAAAGGGTATGGCTACACCTTC.

The rearrangement uses TRBV5-1 and TRBJ1-4, with 12 bases lining up with TRBD1. This CDR3 is 15 amino acids long. Losses at the gene ends were 4 bases for V and 8 bases for J; bases not matched to a gene: 6. Germline assignment: CDR1 SGHRS and CDR2 YFSETQ. CDR3 loop: CASSIGTGGREKLFF. CDR3 DNA sequence: TGCGCCAGCAGCATCGGGACAGGGGGCCGAGAAAAACTGTTTTTT.

This clone was seen only once. The chain is built from TRBV11-3 and TRBJ2-1; 8 nucleotides line up with TRBD2. Trimming took 5 bases from V and 5 from J; bases not matched to a gene: 11. CDR1 and CDR2 (germline): SGHNT, YENEEA. The CDR3 has 16 amino acids. The CDR3 region is CASSPRGGLMNNEQFF. In DNA form, the CDR3 reads TGTGCCAGCAGCCCCCGGGGGGGATTGATGAACAATGAGCAGTTCTTC.

This chain joins TRBV30 and TRBJ1-3, with TRBD1 as a possible D gene (6 bases). The CDR3 extends over 13 amino acids. CDR1 is GTSNPN, CDR2 SVGIG, per germline (reference sequence). The V and J ends lost 2 bases and 9 bases respectively, with 14 bases between them. The CDR3 protein is CAWSWAGAGTIYF. The CDR3 nucleotides are TGTGCCTGGAGTTGGGCAGGGGCAGGCACCATATATTTT.

This chain uses TRBV18 with TRBJ2-5; D possibly matches TRBD1 or TRBD2 (5 bases each). The CDR3 totals 15 residues. The germline gives CDR1 KGHSH, CDR2 LQKENI. The V end was cut by 3 bases, the J end by 1 base, with 12 bases between. The chain's CDR3 is CASSPLGTAQETQYF. The CDR3 DNA reads TGTGCCAGCTCACCGCTTGGGACGGCCCAAGAGACCCAGTACTTC.

V gene TRBV19 combines with J gene TRBJ1-1; TRBD1 agrees at 8 bases. This CDR3 comprises 17 residues. Looked up from germline, CDR1 is LNHDA and CDR2 is SQIVND (reference sequence). V was clipped by 3 bases and J by 5 bases; unmatched bases: 14. The CDR3 sequence: CASSIDISEQGETEAFF. The CDR3 region has the DNA TGTGCCAGTAGTATTGACATTAGCGAACAGGGGGAAACTGAAGCTTTCTTT.

V is TRBV7-2 and J is TRBJ2-3; 10 positions agree with TRBD2. V lost 4 bases and J lost 7; bases outside the gene matches: 8. Germline V lookup: CDR1 SGHTA, CDR2 FQGNSA. The CDR3 consists of 15 residues. The CDR3 region is CASSYRAGGPNTQYF. CDR3 coding DNA: TGTGCCAGCAGCTACCGAGCGGGGGGGCCAAATACGCAGTATTTT.

This clone was recorded once. The rearrangement joins TRBV2 to TRBJ2-7; 10 bases fit TRBD2. Trimming took 6 bases from V and 5 from J; bases not matched to a gene: 10. CDR1 and CDR2 (germline): SNHLY, FYNNEI. The CDR3 extends over 15 amino acids. As DNA, the CDR3 is TGTGCCAGCAGGGGGGGGTCTAGCGGGAGTAACGAGCAGTACTTC. Protein product: CASRGGSSGSNEQYF.

The chain carries TRBV2 and TRBJ2-5; D is undetermined. Germline loops: CDR1 SNHLY, CDR2 FYNNEI. The CDR3 spans 16 residues. The V gene lost 0 bases and the J gene lost 4 bases, with 15 bases spanning the gap. The CDR3 protein is CASSEALVGRRETQYF. The CDR3 region has the DNA TGTGCCAGCAGTGAAGCGCTGGTGGGTCGACGAGAGACCCAGTACTTC.

The chain carries TRBV7-8 and TRBJ2-3, with TRBD1 matching 7 bases. The ends lost 6 bases at V and 4 bases at J; junction bases unmatched: 13. The germline gives CDR1 SGHVS, CDR2 FQNEAQ. CDR3 length equals 16 residues. The CDR3: CASRYRGYGSADTQYF. CDR3 coding DNA: TGTGCCAGCAGGTACAGGGGTTATGGGAGCGCAGATACGCAGTATTTT.

There are a few counts of this clone. The chain employs TRBV7-9 and TRBJ1-2, with no clear D. This CDR3 has 12 amino acids. The germline V gene encodes CDR1 SEHNR and CDR2 FQNEAQ (reference sequence). V gave up 6 bases and J gave up 4 bases, with 9 bases separating them. The CDR3 sequence: CASSRELYGYTF. As DNA, the CDR3 is TGTGCCAGCAGTCGGGAGCTCTATGGCTACACCTTC.

This chain joins TRBV9 and TRBJ2-7; no clear D gene. CDR1 and CDR2 (germline): SGDLS, YYNGEE. The CDR3 extends over 14 amino acids. The V and J ends lost 0 bases and 2 bases respectively, with 9 bases between them. This CDR3 reads CASSVGGPTYEQYF. CDR3 sequence (DNA): TGTGCCAGCAGCGTAGGAGGCCCCACCTACGAGCAGTACTTC.

This chain links TRBV7-6 with TRBJ1-1; D ambiguous. Germline CDR1 reads SGHVS; CDR2 reads FNYEAQ. The CDR3 totals 14 residues. V shed 2 bases and J shed 5 bases, with 12 bases lying between them. CDR3 residues: CASSLHQGRTEAFF. The DNA for the CDR3 is TGTGCCAGCAGCTTACACCAAGGGAGGACTGAAGCTTTCTTT.

V gene TRBV15 combines with J gene TRBJ1-6, with 8 positions matching TRBD1. The ends lost 8 bases at V and 10 bases at J; junction bases unmatched: 7. CDR1 is LNHNV, CDR2 YYDKDF, per germline (reference sequence). The CDR3 spans 13 residues. Here the CDR3 reads CATGGQVGSPLHF. As DNA, the CDR3 is TGTGCCACCGGGGGACAGGTTGGATCACCCCTCCACTTT.

This sequence joins TRBV4-1 and TRBJ2-2; D possibly corresponds to TRBD1 (6 bases). The ends were cut back, 0 bases at V and 8 bases at J, with 7 bases in the middle. This CDR3 region has 13 residues. The germline CDR1 and CDR2 sequences are MGHRA and YSYEKL. CDR3 sequence: CASSQDRGGELFF. CDR3 DNA: TGCGCCAGCAGCCAAGACAGGGGAGGGGAGCTGTTTTTT.

This clone has only one observation. This sequence joins TRBV7-9 and TRBJ1-2; D may be TRBD1 (6 bases). Germline V gene lookup returns CDR1 SEHNR and CDR2 FQNEAQ (reference sequence). The ends were cut back, 1 base at V and 4 bases at J, with 13 bases in the middle. The CDR3 sequence is 15 residues long. CDR3 residues: CASSLELDRTYGYTF. The CDR3 DNA reads TGTGCCAGCAGCTTAGAACTGGACAGAACCTATGGCTACACCTTC.

This rearrangement joins TRBV18 to TRBJ1-1; 7 bases fit TRBD1. In germline, CDR1 is KGHSH, CDR2 LQKENI. Trimming cost V 3 bases and J 5 bases; bases outside gene matches: 6. The CDR3 has 14 residues. Here the CDR3 DNA reads TGTGCCAGCTCACCGAGACAGGGACAGACTGAAGCTTTCTTT. Translation gives CASSPRQGQTEAFF.

The chain is built from TRBV2 and TRBJ1-5; D is perhaps TRBD1 (5 bases). This CDR3 is built from 13 residues. The V end was cut by 7 bases, the J end by 5 bases, with 12 bases between. CDR1 and CDR2 from the germline V gene are SNHLY and FYNNEI. The CDR3 DNA reads as TGTGCCAGCACGGGGACGGCCGATCAGCCCCAGCATTTT. Translation gives CASTGTADQPQHF.

The chain is built from TRBV5-8 and TRBJ1-4; D remains unclear. V dropped 0 bases and J dropped 6 bases, with 9 bases sitting between them. The CDR3 spans 14 residues. Germline V gene sequence: CDR1 SGHTS, CDR2 YDEGEE. The CDR3 nucleotides are TGTGCCAGCAGCTTGGAAGGGTTCTATGAAAAACTGTTTTTT. This sequence encodes CASSLEGFYEKLFF. The entire variable domain, with the rest obtained from reference TRBV5-8 and TRBJ1-4, is as follows: EAGVTQSPTHLIKTRGQQATLRCSPISGHTSVYWYQQALGLGLQFLLWYDEGEERNRGNFPPRFSGRQFPNYSSELNVNALELEDSALYLCASSLEGFYEKLFFGSGTQLSVL.

The chain carries TRBV30 and TRBJ1-1; D ambiguous. Looked up from germline, CDR1 is GTSNPN and CDR2 is SVGIG (reference sequence). Deletions cut 0 bases from V and 1 base from J, with 6 bases between. The CDR3 length is 13 residues. CDR3 protein: CAWSVYENTEAFF. The CDR3 coding sequence is TGTGCCTGGAGTGTTTATGAGAACACTGAAGCTTTCTTT.

The chain employs TRBV7-2 and TRBJ1-5; 7 bases fit TRBD1. In germline, CDR1 is SGHTA, CDR2 FQGNSA. V shed 2 bases and J 4 bases; nucleotides not matched to a gene: 5. The CDR3 sequence is 15 residues long. CDR3 region: CASSLSRDRNQPQHF. The DNA of the CDR3 is TGTGCCAGCAGCTTATCACGGGACAGAAATCAGCCCCAGCATTTT.

The genes are TRBV30 and TRBJ1-2; possible D gene TRBD1, 6 bases. CDR1 and CDR2 (germline): GTSNPN, SVGIG (reference sequence). V lost 0 bases and J lost 4, with 12 bases in between. The CDR3 extends over 14 amino acids. The CDR3 loop is CAWSVQGGRYGYTF. The CDR3, as DNA: TGTGCCTGGAGTGTACAAGGGGGGCGCTATGGCTACACCTTC.

This clone appeared once. This rearrangement joins TRBV5-4 to TRBJ2-3; D possibly matches TRBD1 or TRBD2 (5 bases each). The V end was cut by 2 bases, the J end by 3 bases, with 13 bases between. This CDR3 is built from 15 residues. Germline V gives CDR1 SGHNT, CDR2 YYREEE (reference sequence). CDR3: CASSLAGTKTDTQYF. Here the CDR3 DNA reads TGTGCCAGCAGCTTAGCCGGGACCAAGACAGATACGCAGTATTTT.

The chain combines TRBV2 with TRBJ1-4, with D possibly matching TRBD1 (5 bases). This CDR3 spans 11 amino acids. Between the trimmed V and J ends, which lost 3 bases and 10 bases, there was a span of 6 bases. Germline V gives CDR1 SNHLY, CDR2 FYNNEI. Here the CDR3 DNA reads TGTGCCAGCAGTGAGACAGTAAAACTGTTTTTT. Translating gives CASSETVKLFF.

This clone was recorded a few times. The chain is built from TRBV11-2 and TRBJ2-7, with 8 nucleotides matching TRBD1. The CDR3 is 14 amino acids. Germline CDR1 SGHAT, CDR2 FQNNGV. Trimming at V came to 5 bases and at J to 6 bases, leaving 9 bases not matched to a gene. CDR3 nucleotides: TGTGCCAGCAGCCCGGGACAGGAGAGGCGCGAGCAGTACTTC. Translation: CASSPGQERREQYF. The variable domain in full, completed from reference TRBV11-2 and TRBJ2-7, reads EAGVAQSPRYKIIEKRQSVAFWCNPISGHATLYWYQQILGQGPKLLIQFQNNGVVDDSQLPKDRFSAERLKGVDSTLKIQPAKLEDSAVYLCASSPGQERREQYFGPGTRLTVT.

The chain links TRBV4-3 to TRBJ2-5; TRBD1 is a possible D gene (6 bases). Trimming pared 0 bases from V and 3 bases from J, leaving 11 bases between. The V gene's germline CDR1 is LGHNA and CDR2 YSLEER. This CDR3 comprises 15 residues. CDR3 protein: CASSQDLSGEETQYF. CDR3 nucleotide sequence: TGCGCCAGCAGCCAAGATCTTTCAGGGGAAGAGACCCAGTACTTC.

The chain has TRBV2 and TRBJ2-5; TRBD1 aligns across 9 bases. CDR3 length: 14 residues. Trimming cost V 6 bases and J 7 bases; bases outside gene matches: 9. Germline V gives CDR1 SNHLY, CDR2 FYNNEI. The CDR3 DNA reads TGTGCCAGCAGGAAGGGACAGGGTATGAGGACCCAGTACTTC. Encoded protein: CASRKGQGMRTQYF. The whole variable domain, filled in from reference TRBV2 and TRBJ2-5, reads EPEVTQTPSHQVTQMGQEVILRCVPISNHLYFYWYRQILGQKVEFLVSFYNNEISEKSEIFDDQFSVERPDGSNFTLKIRSTKLEDSAMYFCASRKGQGMRTQYFGPGTRLLVL.

A single count supports this clone. This chain connects TRBV2 to TRBJ1-2, with D tentatively TRBD1 (6 bases). The V end lost 3 bases, the J end lost 7 bases, and 9 bases lay between the germline ends. This CDR3 is built from 12 residues. The germline gives CDR1 SNHLY, CDR2 FYNNEI. In DNA, the CDR3 is TGTGCCAGCAGTGAGGACAGAAGTGGCTACACCTTC. Translation: CASSEDRSGYTF.

The genes are TRBV7-9 and TRBJ1-1; a weak D match, TRBD1 (6 bases). CDR1 is SEHNR and CDR2 is FQNEAQ in the germline V gene (reference sequence). Trimming pared 3 bases from V and 1 base from J, leaving 21 bases between. The CDR3 sequence is 18 residues long. CDR3 amino acids: CASSLEGGRGRPNTEAFF. DNA of the CDR3: TGTGCCAGCAGCTTGGAGGGGGGACGAGGAAGGCCGAACACTGAAGCTTTCTTT.